These 27 T cell receptor beta chains share one sample of origin, sequenced in a study of blood T cell repertoires in COVID-19. The method was immunoSEQ multiplex PCR; TCRdb's version includes in-frame clones alone and lacks a portion of them. This sample has around 260,000 clones, with roughly 90% found just once. Sequenced input: peripheral blood. Source of these receptors: a man aged 30 to 39 with active or convalescent COVID-19.

The table lists this clone with a count of one. The chain carries TRBV2 and TRBJ1-1; unclear D gene. Germline V gene sequence: CDR1 SNHLY, CDR2 FYNNEI. There are 13 residues in the CDR3. V was cut by 6 bases and J by 1 base, with 9 bases left in between. CDR3 residues: CASRKTRNTEAFF. CDR3 sequence (DNA): TGTGCCAGCAGAAAGACACGGAACACTGAAGCTTTCTTT. Using reference TRBV2 and TRBJ1-1 for the parts outside the CDR3, the full variable domain is EPEVTQTPSHQVTQMGQEVILRCVPISNHLYFYWYRQILGQKVEFLVSFYNNEISEKSEIFDDQFSVERPDGSNFTLKIRSTKLEDSAMYFCASRKTRNTEAFFGQGTRLTVV.

This chain connects TRBV5-1 to TRBJ1-2, with TRBD1 identical over 7 bases. V lost 4 bases and J lost 4; bases outside the gene matches: 10. The CDR3 totals 15 residues. Germline CDR1 reads SGHRS; CDR2 reads YFSETQ. The CDR3 loop reads CASSTDGTELYGYTF. CDR3 in DNA: TGCGCCAGCAGCACCGACGGGACAGAGCTCTATGGCTACACCTTC.

The V call is TRBV29-1, the J call TRBJ2-2; 12 nucleotides match TRBD2. V shed 6 bases and J 5 bases; nucleotides not matched to a gene: 10. There are 16 residues in the CDR3. Germline CDR1 is SQVTM and CDR2 is ANQGSEA. The CDR3 DNA sequence: TGCAGCGTCGTGACTAGCGGGGGCCCGAGGACCGGGGAGCTGTTTTTT. This translates into CSVVTSGGPRTGELFF.

V usage is TRBV5-1 and J usage is TRBJ2-5, with TRBD2 matching over 11 bases. This CDR3 has 14 amino acids. J was trimmed by 4 bases and V by 3 bases; bases with no gene match: 2. CDR1 is SGHRS, CDR2 YFSETQ, per germline. The CDR3 sequence is CASSSGTSGETQYF. The CDR3 coding sequence is TGCGCCAGCAGCTCCGGGACTAGCGGAGAGACCCAGTACTTC. Full variable domain (outside the CDR3, taken from reference TRBV5-1 and TRBJ2-5): KAGVTQTPRYLIKTRGQQVTLSCSPISGHRSVSWYQQTPGQGLQFLFEYFSETQRNKGNFPGRFSGRQFSNSRSEMNVSTLELGDSALYLCASSSGTSGETQYFGPGTRLLVL.

CDR3 sequence: CASSVSLDGGVEQYF. DNA of the CDR3: TGTGCCAGCAGTGTGTCCCTGGACGGAGGAGTGGAGCAGTACTTC. This chain connects TRBV25-1 to TRBJ2-7, with D perhaps TRBD2 (5 bases). Germline V gene data show CDR1 as MGHDK and CDR2 as SYGVNS. The CDR3 extends over 15 amino acids. V was cut by 4 bases and J by 7 bases, with 20 bases left in between.

The J gene is TRBJ1-6, the V gene TRBV10-1; 7 nucleotides line up with TRBD1. Germline V gene lookup returns CDR1 WNHNN and CDR2 SYGVQD (reference sequence). Trimming at V came to 7 bases and at J to 7 bases, leaving 4 bases not matched to a gene. The CDR3 spans 13 residues. CDR3 sequence (DNA): TGCGCCAGCATCGACAGGGAAAATTCACCCCTCCACTTT. Amino acids: CASIDRENSPLHF.

This clone was picked up a small number of times. In nucleotides, the CDR3 is TGTGCCAGCAGTATACAGGGAATGAACACTGAAGCTTTCTTT. Amino acids: CASSIQGMNTEAFF. The chain is built from TRBV6-5 and TRBJ1-1, with a possible D match to TRBD1 (6 bases). V shed 5 bases and J shed 0 bases, with 10 bases lying between them. Germline V gene sequence: CDR1 MNHEY, CDR2 SVGAGI. The CDR3 consists of 14 residues.

With respect to this clone: Other DNA sequences in this specimen translate into the identical CDR3. V gene TRBV5-1 combines with J gene TRBJ2-2; 7 nucleotides line up with TRBD1. Germline CDR1 reads SGHRS; CDR2 reads YFSETQ. The CDR3 consists of 15 residues. With V trimmed by 0 bases and J by 5 bases, 4 bases remained unmatched. This CDR3 is CASSLGQGETGELFF. The CDR3 nucleotides read TGCGCCAGCAGCTTGGGGCAGGGGGAGACCGGGGAGCTGTTTTTT.

The chain uses TRBV4-1 and TRBJ2-7; 7 nucleotides agree with TRBD2. V dropped 4 bases and J dropped 7; count of bases not matched to a gene: 1. The CDR3 has 11 amino acids. CDR1 is MGHRA, CDR2 YSYEKL, per germline. CDR3 amino acids: CASSLRGEQYF. CDR3 sequence (DNA): TGCGCCAGCAGCCTGCGGGGGGAGCAGTACTTC.

The chain uses TRBV12-3 or TRBV12-4 and TRBJ1-1, with TRBD1 identical over 7 bases. After removal of 6 bases from V and 3 bases from J, the junction contained 4 bases not matched to a gene. This CDR3 spans 13 amino acids. CDR3 in DNA: TGTGCCAGCAGCCGGGACAGATACACTGAAGCTTTCTTT. Protein product: CASSRDRYTEAFF.

The chain recombines TRBV7-6 with TRBJ2-7; 9 bases agree with TRBD1. The CDR3 covers 15 residues. V was clipped by 3 bases and J by 3 bases; unmatched bases: 6. Germline V lookup: CDR1 SGHVS, CDR2 FNYEAQ. The CDR3 region is CASSFTGTGNYEQYF. The CDR3 DNA is TGTGCCAGCAGCTTTACAGGGACAGGGAACTACGAGCAGTACTTC.

DNA of the CDR3: TGTGCCAGCGGACAGGGGGAGGTCTACGAGCAGTACTTC. Protein sequence: CASGQGEVYEQYF. V gene TRBV5-4 combines with J gene TRBJ2-7; TRBD1 matches 10 bases. This CDR3 has 13 amino acids. J lost 3 bases, V lost 7 bases, and 4 bases had no gene match. The germline V gene has CDR1 SGHNT and CDR2 YYREEE (reference sequence).

The rearrangement uses TRBV5-1 and TRBJ2-1, with 12 positions matching TRBD2. Germline V gives CDR1 SGHRS, CDR2 YFSETQ. Losses at the gene ends were 4 bases for V and 10 bases for J; bases not matched to a gene: 9. This CDR3 is 15 amino acids long. For the CDR3, the DNA is TGCGCCAGCAGCACGGGACTAGCGGGTCGACTGGAGCAGTTCTTC. Amino acid sequence: CASSTGLAGRLEQFF. Full variable domain (remainder filled in from reference TRBV5-1 and TRBJ2-1): KAGVTQTPRYLIKTRGQQVTLSCSPISGHRSVSWYQQTPGQGLQFLFEYFSETQRNKGNFPGRFSGRQFSNSRSEMNVSTLELGDSALYLCASSTGLAGRLEQFFGPGTRLTVL.

The chain combines TRBV10-3 with TRBJ1-5, with D perhaps matching TRBD1 (5 bases). The CDR3 is 13 amino acids. Trimming took 2 bases from V and 5 from J, leaving 7 bases between them. Per germline, CDR1 ENHRY and CDR2 SYGVKD. This chain's CDR3 is CAISEGAHQPQHF. CDR3 in DNA: TGTGCCATCAGTGAGGGGGCTCATCAGCCCCAGCATTTT.

This chain joins TRBV7-2 and TRBJ2-1; D is unresolved. The germline CDR1 and CDR2 sequences are SGHTA and FQGNSA. The CDR3 loop spans 17 amino acids. V was shortened by 1 base and J by 4 bases, with 17 bases between the two germline ends. The CDR3 sequence: CASSLGGAIHTYNEQFF. CDR3 sequence (DNA): TGTGCCAGCAGCTTAGGAGGCGCCATCCACACTTACAATGAGCAGTTCTTC.

This rearrangement joins TRBV30 to TRBJ1-3; D not resolved. The CDR3 runs to 15 residues. Germline V lookup: CDR1 GTSNPN, CDR2 SVGIG (reference sequence). The ends were cut back, 1 base at V and 4 bases at J, with 14 bases in the middle. The CDR3: CAWSAGVGGGNTIYF. In DNA, the CDR3 is TGTGCCTGGAGTGCGGGCGTGGGAGGCGGAAACACCATATATTTT. Complete variable domain (other parts from reference TRBV30 and TRBJ1-3): SQTIHQWPATLVQPVGSPLSLECTVEGTSNPNLYWYRQAAGRGLQLLFYSVGIGQISSEVPQNLSASRPQDRQFILSSKKLLLSDSGFYLCAWSAGVGGGNTIYFGEGSWLTVV.

This chain connects TRBV7-2 to TRBJ1-1; 12 nucleotides align to TRBD1. The trim removed 5 bases at V and 6 bases at J, leaving 13 bases unmatched. Per the germline V gene, CDR1 is SGHTA and CDR2 is FQGNSA. This CDR3 is 17 amino acids long. The CDR3 region has the DNA TGTGCCAGCAGCCCAGCCGGGACAGGGGGCGGATTCCCTGAAGCTTTCTTT. As protein: CASSPAGTGGGFPEAFF.

The V gene is TRBV29-1, the J gene TRBJ2-1, with 9 bases that match TRBD2. With V trimmed by 3 bases and J by 6 bases, 6 bases remained unmatched. Germline assignment: CDR1 SQVTM and CDR2 ANQGSEA. CDR3 size: 14 residues. This chain's CDR3 is CSVEASGVFNEQFF. In DNA, the CDR3 is TGCAGCGTTGAGGCTAGCGGGGTTTTCAATGAGCAGTTCTTC.

The chain recombines TRBV7-9 with TRBJ2-5; possible D gene TRBD2, 5 bases. V lost 1 base and J 2 bases, leaving 11 bases between the germline ends. Germline assignment: CDR1 SEHNR and CDR2 FQNEAQ (reference sequence). This CDR3 contains 15 residues. Here the CDR3 reads CASSLVGSGQETQYF. The CDR3 region has the DNA TGTGCCAGCAGCTTAGTAGGATCGGGACAAGAGACCCAGTACTTC.

The chain recombines TRBV5-6 with TRBJ2-5; a possible D gene is TRBD2 (6 bases). This CDR3 spans 14 amino acids. Looked up from germline, CDR1 is SGHDT and CDR2 is YYEEEE. Trimming shortened V by 4 bases and J by 5 bases, and 15 bases separated the two germline ends. CDR3 protein: CASSTRLVSETQYF. The CDR3 DNA is TGTGCCAGCAGCACGCGACTAGTTTCGGAGACCCAGTACTTC.

This chain uses TRBV4-2 with TRBJ1-2, with D perhaps TRBD1 (5 bases). In germline, CDR1 is LGHNA, CDR2 YNFKEQ. V lost 1 base and J 2 bases, leaving 20 bases between the germline ends. The CDR3 loop spans 18 amino acids. CDR3 DNA: TGTGCCAGCAGCCAAGCCTCGGGGTTGACGGAGGGGAACTATGGCTACACCTTC. As protein: CASSQASGLTEGNYGYTF.

The chain is built from TRBV10-2 and TRBJ1-5; TRBD1 agrees at 8 bases. J gave up 3 bases and V 7 bases, and 5 bases lay outside the gene matches. The CDR3 totals 14 residues. From germline, CDR1 is WSHSY and CDR2 SAAADI. The CDR3 nucleotides read TGCGCCAGCAACCTGGACAGGGCCAATCAGCCCCAGCATTTT. The encoded protein is CASNLDRANQPQHF.

V and J are TRBV7-9 and TRBJ1-3, with 7 bases fitting TRBD1. Germline lookup yields CDR1 SEHNR and CDR2 FQNEAQ (reference sequence). The CDR3 totals 17 residues. V shed 1 base, J shed 3 bases, and the junction held 9 bases outside the gene matches. The CDR3 sequence is CASSLVGQQFSGNTIYF. Written as DNA, the CDR3 is TGTGCCAGCAGCTTAGTGGGACAGCAGTTTAGTGGAAACACCATATATTTT.

J is TRBJ2-3 and V is TRBV11-2; tentative D call: TRBD2 (6 bases). The CDR3 length is 15 residues. Germline values: CDR1 SGHAT, CDR2 FQNNGV. V was clipped by 3 bases and J by 0 bases, with 10 bases between them. CDR3 DNA: TGTGCCAGCAGCTTTGATCGGGGGAGCACAGATACGCAGTATTTT. It specifies CASSFDRGSTDTQYF.

The chain is built from TRBV19 and TRBJ1-5; TRBD1 aligns across 7 bases. Germline CDR1 and CDR2: LNHDA and SQIVND (reference sequence). The CDR3 runs 16 residues. The J segment lost 2 bases and the V segment lost 4 bases, leaving 8 bases of the junction unmatched. CDR3 nucleotide sequence: TGTGCCAGTAGTACCTTAGCCGGGACAGGCAATCAGCCCCAGCATTTT. This translates into CASSTLAGTGNQPQHF.

This chain's CDR3 is CASSISNYGQPQHF. The CDR3 DNA is TGTGCCAGTAGTATCTCCAACTACGGTCAGCCCCAGCATTTT. This chain links TRBV19 with TRBJ1-5, with D unresolved. Trimming shortened V by 3 bases and J by 6 bases, and 12 bases separated the two germline ends. Germline lookup yields CDR1 LNHDA and CDR2 SQIVND (reference sequence). CDR3 length: 14 amino acids. Complete variable domain (other parts from reference TRBV19 and TRBJ1-5): DGGITQSPKYLFRKEGQNVTLSCEQNLNHDAMYWYRQDPGQGLRLIYYSQIVNDFQKGDIAEGYSVSREKKESFPLTVTSAQKNPTAFYLCASSISNYGQPQHFGDGTRLSIL.

This clone appeared a single time. The chain recombines TRBV12-3 or TRBV12-4 with TRBJ1-3, with TRBD1 matching over 9 bases. With V trimmed by 10 bases and J by 4 bases, 5 bases remained unmatched. The CDR3 is made up of 13 amino acids. CDR3 protein: CAKSDRGGNTIYF. CDR3 coding DNA: TGTGCCAAGTCGGACAGGGGAGGAAACACCATATATTTT.